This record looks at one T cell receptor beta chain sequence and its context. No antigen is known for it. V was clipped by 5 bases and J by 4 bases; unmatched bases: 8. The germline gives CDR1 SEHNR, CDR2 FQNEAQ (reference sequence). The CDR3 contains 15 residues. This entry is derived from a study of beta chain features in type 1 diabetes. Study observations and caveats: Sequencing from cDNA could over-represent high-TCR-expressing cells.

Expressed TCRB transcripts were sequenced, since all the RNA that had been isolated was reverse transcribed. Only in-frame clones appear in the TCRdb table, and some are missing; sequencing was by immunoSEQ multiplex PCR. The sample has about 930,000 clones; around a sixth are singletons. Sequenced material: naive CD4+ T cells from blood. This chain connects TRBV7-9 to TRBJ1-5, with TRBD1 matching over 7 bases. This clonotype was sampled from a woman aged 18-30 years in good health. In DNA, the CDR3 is TGTGCCAGCAGCCCGGCCGGGACAGCGAATCAGCCCCAGCATTTT. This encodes CASSPAGTANQPQHF.